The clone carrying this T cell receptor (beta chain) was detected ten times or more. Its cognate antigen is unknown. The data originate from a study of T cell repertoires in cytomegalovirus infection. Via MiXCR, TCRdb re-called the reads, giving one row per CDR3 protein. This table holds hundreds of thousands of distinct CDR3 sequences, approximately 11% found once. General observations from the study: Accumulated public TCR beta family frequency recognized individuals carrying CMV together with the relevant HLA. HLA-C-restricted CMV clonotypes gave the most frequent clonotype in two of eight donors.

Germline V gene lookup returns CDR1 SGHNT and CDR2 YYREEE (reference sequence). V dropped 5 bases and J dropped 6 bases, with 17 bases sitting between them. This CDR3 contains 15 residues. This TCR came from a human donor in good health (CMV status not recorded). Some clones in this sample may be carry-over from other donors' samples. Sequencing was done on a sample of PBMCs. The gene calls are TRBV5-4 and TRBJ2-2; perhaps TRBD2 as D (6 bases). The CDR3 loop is CASRRDPALPGELFF. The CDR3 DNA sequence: TGTGCCAGCAGGCGGGACCCGGCCCTGCCCGGGGAGCTGTTTTTT.